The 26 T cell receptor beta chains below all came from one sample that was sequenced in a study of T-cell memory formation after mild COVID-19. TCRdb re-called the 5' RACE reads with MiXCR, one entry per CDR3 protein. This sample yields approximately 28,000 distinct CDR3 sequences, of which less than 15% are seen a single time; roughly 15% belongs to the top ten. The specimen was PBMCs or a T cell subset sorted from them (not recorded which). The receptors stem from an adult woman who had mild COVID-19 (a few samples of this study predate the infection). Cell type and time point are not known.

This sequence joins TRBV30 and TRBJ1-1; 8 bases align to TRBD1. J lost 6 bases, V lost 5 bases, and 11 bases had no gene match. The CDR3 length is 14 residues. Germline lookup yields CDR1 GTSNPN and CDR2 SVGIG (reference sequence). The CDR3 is CAWSRQGPPPEAFF. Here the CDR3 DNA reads TGTGCCTGGTCACGACAGGGGCCGCCACCTGAAGCTTTCTTT.

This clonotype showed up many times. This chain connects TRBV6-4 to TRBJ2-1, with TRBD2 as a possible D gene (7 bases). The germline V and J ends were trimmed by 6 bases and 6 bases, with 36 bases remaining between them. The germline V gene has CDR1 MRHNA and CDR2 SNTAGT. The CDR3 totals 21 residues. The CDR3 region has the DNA TGTGCCAGCAGCACCAAATTGACAAGACAAGGGGGTGGCGGGAGTGGCAATGAGCAGTTCTTC. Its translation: CASSTKLTRQGGGGSGNEQFF.

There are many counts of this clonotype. For the CDR3, the DNA is TGTGCCAGCAGCTCCGAAAACAGGGAAGGTGAAGCTTTCTTT. This translates into CASSSENREGEAFF. The rearrangement uses TRBV9 and TRBJ1-1; a weak D match, TRBD1 (6 bases). Germline lookup yields CDR1 SGDLS and CDR2 YYNGEE. Trimming removed 4 bases at V and 7 bases at J, with 17 bases between. This CDR3 has 14 amino acids.

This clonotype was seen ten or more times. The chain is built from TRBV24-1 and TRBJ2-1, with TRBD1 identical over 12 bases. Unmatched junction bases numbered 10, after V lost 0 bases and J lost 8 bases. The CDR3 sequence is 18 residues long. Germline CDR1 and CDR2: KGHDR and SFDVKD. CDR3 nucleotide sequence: TGTGCCACCAGTGATTTGCGGACCGGGACAGGGGGCCTTGATGAGCAGTTCTTC. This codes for CATSDLRTGTGGLDEQFF.

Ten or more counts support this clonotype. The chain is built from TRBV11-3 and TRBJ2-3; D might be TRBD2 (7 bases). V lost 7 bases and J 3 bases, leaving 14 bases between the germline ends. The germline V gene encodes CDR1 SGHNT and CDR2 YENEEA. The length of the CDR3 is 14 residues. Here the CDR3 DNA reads TGTGCCAGCATGGGGGGGGCCCCTACAGATACGCAGTATTTT. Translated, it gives CASMGGAPTDTQYF.

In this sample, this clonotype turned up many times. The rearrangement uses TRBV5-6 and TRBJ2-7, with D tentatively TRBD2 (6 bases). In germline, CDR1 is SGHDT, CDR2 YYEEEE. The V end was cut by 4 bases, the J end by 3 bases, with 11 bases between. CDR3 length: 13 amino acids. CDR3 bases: TGTGCCAGCAGCCGCGGGGTAAACTACGAGCAGTACTTC. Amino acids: CASSRGVNYEQYF.

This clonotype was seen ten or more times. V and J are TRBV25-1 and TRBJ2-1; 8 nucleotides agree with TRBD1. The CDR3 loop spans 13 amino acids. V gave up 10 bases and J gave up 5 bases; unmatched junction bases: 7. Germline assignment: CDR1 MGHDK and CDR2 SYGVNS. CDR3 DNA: TGTGCCACTGCGGACAGGGACCACAATGAGCAGTTCTTC. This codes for CATADRDHNEQFF.

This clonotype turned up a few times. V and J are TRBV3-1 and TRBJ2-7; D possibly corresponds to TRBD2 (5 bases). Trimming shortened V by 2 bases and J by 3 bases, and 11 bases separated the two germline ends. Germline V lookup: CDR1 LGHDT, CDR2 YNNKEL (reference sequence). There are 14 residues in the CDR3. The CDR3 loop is CASSQRYRDYEQYF. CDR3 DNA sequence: TGTGCCAGCAGCCAAAGATACCGGGACTACGAGCAGTACTTC.

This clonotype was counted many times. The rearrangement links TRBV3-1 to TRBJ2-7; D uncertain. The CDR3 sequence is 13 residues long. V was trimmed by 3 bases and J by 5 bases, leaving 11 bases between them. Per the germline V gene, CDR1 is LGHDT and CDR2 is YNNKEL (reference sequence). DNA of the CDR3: TGTGCCAGCAGCCAGCCTCACCGCAACGAGCAGTACTTC. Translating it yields CASSQPHRNEQYF.

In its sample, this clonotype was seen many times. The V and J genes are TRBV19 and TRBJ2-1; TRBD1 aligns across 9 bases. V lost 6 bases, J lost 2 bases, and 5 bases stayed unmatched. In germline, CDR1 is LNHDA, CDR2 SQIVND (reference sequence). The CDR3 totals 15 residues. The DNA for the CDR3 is TGTGCCAGTAGATCGGACAGGGGTACCTACAATGAGCAGTTCTTC. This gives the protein CASRSDRGTYNEQFF.

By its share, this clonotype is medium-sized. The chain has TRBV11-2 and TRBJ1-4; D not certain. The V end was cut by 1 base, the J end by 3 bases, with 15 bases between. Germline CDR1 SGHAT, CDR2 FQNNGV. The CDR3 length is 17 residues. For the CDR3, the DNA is TGTGCCAGCAGCTTAGTCAACGTGGTTGTGGCTAATGAAAAACTGTTTTTT. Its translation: CASSLVNVVVANEKLFF.

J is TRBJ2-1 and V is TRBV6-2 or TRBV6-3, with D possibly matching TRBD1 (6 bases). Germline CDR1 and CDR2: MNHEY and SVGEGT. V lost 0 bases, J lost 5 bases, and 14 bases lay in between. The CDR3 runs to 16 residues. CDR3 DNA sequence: TGTGCCAGCAGTTACTCGAAGGGGGAGACCAACAATGAGCAGTTCTTC. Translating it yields CASSYSKGETNNEQFF.

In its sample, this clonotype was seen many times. The chain's CDR3 is CASSISRGRLSNQPQHF. The CDR3 bases are TGTGCCAGTAGTATTAGCAGGGGGCGCCTCAGCAATCAGCCCCAGCATTTT. V and J are TRBV19 and TRBJ1-5, with 8 bases that match TRBD1. The CDR3 has 17 amino acids. V was pared by 3 bases and J by 1 base, with 8 bases of the junction left unmatched. The germline V gene has CDR1 LNHDA and CDR2 SQIVND (reference sequence).

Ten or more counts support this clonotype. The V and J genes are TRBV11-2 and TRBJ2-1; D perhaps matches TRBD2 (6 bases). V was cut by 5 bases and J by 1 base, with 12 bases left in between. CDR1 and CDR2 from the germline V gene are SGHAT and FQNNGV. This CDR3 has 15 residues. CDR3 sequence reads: CASSRGTPSYNEQFF. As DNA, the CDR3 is TGTGCCAGCAGCCGGGGGACTCCTTCCTACAATGAGCAGTTCTTC.

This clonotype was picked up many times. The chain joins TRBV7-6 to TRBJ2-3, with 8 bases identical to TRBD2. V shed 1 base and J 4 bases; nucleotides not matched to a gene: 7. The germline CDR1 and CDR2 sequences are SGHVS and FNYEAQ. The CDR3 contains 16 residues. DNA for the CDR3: TGTGCCAGCAGCTTAGTCGGGGGGGCTTTGGCAGATACGCAGTATTTT. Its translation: CASSLVGGALADTQYF.

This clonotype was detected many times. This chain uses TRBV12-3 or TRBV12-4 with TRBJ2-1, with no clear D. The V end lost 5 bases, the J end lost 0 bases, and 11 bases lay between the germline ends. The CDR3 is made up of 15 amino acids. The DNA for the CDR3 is TGTGCCAGCAGTCCGACGGCTAGCTCCTACAATGAGCAGTTCTTC. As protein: CASSPTASSYNEQFF.

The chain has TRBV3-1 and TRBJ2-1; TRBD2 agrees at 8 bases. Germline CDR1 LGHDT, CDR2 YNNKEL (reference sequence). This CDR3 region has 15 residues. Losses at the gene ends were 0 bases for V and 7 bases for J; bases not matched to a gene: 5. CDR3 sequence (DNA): TGTGCCAGCAGCCAAGATGCCCCGGGAGGGAATGAGCAGTTCTTC. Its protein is CASSQDAPGGNEQFF.

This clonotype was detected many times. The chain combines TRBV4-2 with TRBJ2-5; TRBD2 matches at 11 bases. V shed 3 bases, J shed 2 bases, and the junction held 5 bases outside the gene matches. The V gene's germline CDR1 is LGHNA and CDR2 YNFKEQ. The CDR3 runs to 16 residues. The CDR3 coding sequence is TGTGCCAGCAGCCAGGGACTAGCGGAAAAACAAGAGACCCAGTACTTC. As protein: CASSQGLAEKQETQYF.

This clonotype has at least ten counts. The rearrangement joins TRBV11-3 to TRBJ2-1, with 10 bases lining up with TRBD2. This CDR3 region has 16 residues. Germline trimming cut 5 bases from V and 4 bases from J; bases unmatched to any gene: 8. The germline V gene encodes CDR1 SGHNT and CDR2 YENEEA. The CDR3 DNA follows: TGTGCCAGCAGCGAAGCGGGAGGGCGTATTTACAATGAGCAGTTCTTC. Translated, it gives CASSEAGGRIYNEQFF.

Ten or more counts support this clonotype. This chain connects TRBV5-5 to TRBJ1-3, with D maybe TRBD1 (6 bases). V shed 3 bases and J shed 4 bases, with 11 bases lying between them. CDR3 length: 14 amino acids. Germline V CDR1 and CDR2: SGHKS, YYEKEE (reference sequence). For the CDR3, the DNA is TGTGCCAGCAGCTGGGGGCCGAGAGGAAACACCATATATTTT. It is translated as CASSWGPRGNTIYF.

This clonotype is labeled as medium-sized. The CDR3 loop reads CASSLRLAELSYEQYF. DNA for the CDR3: TGTGCCAGCAGCTTAAGGCTAGCGGAGCTCTCCTACGAGCAGTACTTC. The chain uses TRBV7-9 and TRBJ2-7, with TRBD2 matching 7 bases. Germline V CDR1 and CDR2: SEHNR, FQNEAQ (reference sequence). The length of the CDR3 is 16 residues. The junction had 7 bases not matched to a gene; V was cut back by 2 bases and J by 0 bases.

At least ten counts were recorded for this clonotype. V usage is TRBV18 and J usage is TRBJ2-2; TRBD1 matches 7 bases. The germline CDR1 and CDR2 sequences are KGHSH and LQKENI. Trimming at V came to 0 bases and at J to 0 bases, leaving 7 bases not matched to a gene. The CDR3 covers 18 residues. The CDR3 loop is CASSPPSQGDPNTGELFF. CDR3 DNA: TGTGCCAGCTCACCACCGAGTCAGGGGGACCCGAACACCGGGGAGCTGTTTTTT.

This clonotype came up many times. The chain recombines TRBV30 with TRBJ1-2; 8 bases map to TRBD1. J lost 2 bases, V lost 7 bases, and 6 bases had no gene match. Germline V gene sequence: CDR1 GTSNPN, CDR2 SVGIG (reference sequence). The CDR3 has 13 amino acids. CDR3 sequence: CASQGAANYGYTF. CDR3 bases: TGTGCCTCTCAGGGGGCCGCAAACTATGGCTACACCTTC. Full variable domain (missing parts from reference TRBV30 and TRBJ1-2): SQTIHQWPATLVQPVGSPLSLECTVEGTSNPNLYWYRQAAGRGLQLLFYSVGIGQISSEVPQNLSASRPQDRQFILSSKKLLLSDSGFYLCASQGAANYGYTFGSGTRLTVV.

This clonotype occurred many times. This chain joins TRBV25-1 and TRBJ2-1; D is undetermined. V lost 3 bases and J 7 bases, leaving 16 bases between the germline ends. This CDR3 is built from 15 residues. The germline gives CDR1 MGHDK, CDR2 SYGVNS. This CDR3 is CASSDRDGLGNEQFF. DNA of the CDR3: TGTGCCAGCAGTGATCGCGACGGTCTAGGGAATGAGCAGTTCTTC.

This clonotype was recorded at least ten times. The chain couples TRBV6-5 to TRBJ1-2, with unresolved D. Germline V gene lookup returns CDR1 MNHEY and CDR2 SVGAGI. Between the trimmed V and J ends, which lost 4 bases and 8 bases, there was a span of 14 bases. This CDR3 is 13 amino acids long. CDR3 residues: CASSSGPFLGYTF. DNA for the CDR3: TGTGCCAGCAGTTCCGGGCCCTTCCTGGGCTACACCTTC.

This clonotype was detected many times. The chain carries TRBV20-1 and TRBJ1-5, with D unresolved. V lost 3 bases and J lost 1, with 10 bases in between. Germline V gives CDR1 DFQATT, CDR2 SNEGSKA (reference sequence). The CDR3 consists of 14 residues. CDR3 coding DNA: TGCAGTGCTAGTAGAGGCCCAAGCAATCAGCCCCAGCATTTT. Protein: CSASRGPSNQPQHF.